Detailed here is one T cell receptor beta chain. Its antigen is as yet unknown. The record originates from a study of somatic mutations in cytotoxic T cells in rheumatoid arthritis. Study details: Flow cytometry sorted some V beta antibody-stained T-cell populations to nearly 100% purity, V beta1+ cells among them being sequenced for TCRB.

There are 15 residues in the CDR3. The V and J ends lost 4 bases and 8 bases, in that order; junction bases with no gene match: 6. The germline gives CDR1 MRHNA, CDR2 SNTAGT. Positive magnetic bead selection isolated CD4+ and CD8+ cells, and flow cytometry checked purity. Overall study findings and caveats: A largest CD8+ clone above 20% of CD8+ cells occurred in about an eighth of the roughly 60 patients. Between rheumatoid arthritis patients and age-matched healthy controls, CD8+ T-cell clonality showed no significant difference.

Repertoires were generated with immunoSEQ multiplex PCR, while TCRdb's copy carries only in-frame clones and drops some. The data contain under 35,000 clones, around 86% of them singletons. The chain recombines TRBV6-4 with TRBJ2-1, with TRBD2 matching 12 bases. The origin of this receptor is an adult with rheumatoid arthritis. The specimen sequenced was CD8+ T cells sorted from blood. The CDR3 is CASSATSGRSDEQFF. The CDR3 bases are TGTGCCAGCAGTGCTACTAGCGGGAGGTCCGATGAGCAGTTCTTC.